The present entry profiles one T cell receptor beta chain with its context. The germline V gene encodes CDR1 SGHDN and CDR2 FVKESK. There are 14 residues in the CDR3. V lost 3 bases and J 3 bases, leaving 11 bases between the germline ends. Unstimulated regulatory T cells (CD4+CD25+CD127-), CD4+CD25- non-regulatory cells, CD4 and CD8 cells were FACS-sorted from thawed PBMCs. The data are from a study of Tregs in tolerant kidney transplant recipients. Sequencing was performed with immunoSEQ multiplex PCR; in TCRdb, only in-frame clones are kept and a portion is missing. The top ten clones hold about 0.35% of a sample with 90,000 to 120,000 clones, 85% to 90% of them seen once.

The source material was CD4+ T cells from blood, sampled before the transplant. The genes are TRBV14 and TRBJ2-5; D is undetermined. This receptor was taken from a human donor who received a combined kidney and bone marrow transplant. DNA for the CDR3: TGTGCCAGCAGCCAGGAGCGTATCGAAGAGACCCAGTACTTC. Translated: CASSQERIEETQYF.